This TCR beta chain was observed in a study of blood T cell repertoires in COVID-19. Study-wide background: The United States, Italy and Spain provided the acute and convalescent COVID-19 samples. T cells, B-cell-depleted T cells, or PBMCs supplied cDNA or gDNA.

Germline lookup yields CDR1 SGHRS and CDR2 YFSETQ. After removal of 4 bases from V and 7 bases from J, the junction contained 8 bases not matched to a gene. The CDR3 length is 15 residues. Only in-frame clones appear in the TCRdb table, and some are missing; sequencing was by immunoSEQ multiplex PCR. The sample records roughly 190,000 clones, approximately 90% being singletons. This receptor was identified in a man in his fifties or sixties with active or convalescent COVID-19. The rearrangement joins TRBV5-1 to TRBJ2-1, with TRBD2 matching 10 bases. Specimen: peripheral blood. This chain's CDR3 is CASSRLAGVENEQFF. In DNA form, the CDR3 reads TGCGCCAGCAGCCGTCTAGCGGGGGTTGAAAATGAGCAGTTCTTC. Complete variable domain (other parts from reference TRBV5-1 and TRBJ2-1): KAGVTQTPRYLIKTRGQQVTLSCSPISGHRSVSWYQQTPGQGLQFLFEYFSETQRNKGNFPGRFSGRQFSNSRSEMNVSTLELGDSALYLCASSRLAGVENEQFFGPGTRLTVL.